Below, 19 T cell receptor beta chains from the same sample are listed, as sequenced in a study of blood T cell repertoires in COVID-19 (TCRdb year 2020). Library method: the immunoSEQ multiplex PCR assay. The clones in this table, taken by TCRdb from immuneACCESS, are in-frame only. Not every clone is retained; where verified, under half of the shortfall comes from an unresolved V gene, and the cause of the rest is unknown. The sample records some 200,000 clones, about nine tenths of which are singletons. Of the sample, approximately 6% is held by the ten largest clones. Sequencing input: peripheral blood. All receptors derive from a man older than 75 with acute or convalescent COVID-19.

Only one count was recorded for this clone. This chain connects TRBV19 to TRBJ2-2, with 8 bases matching TRBD2. The CDR3 is made up of 16 amino acids. Germline CDR1 is LNHDA and CDR2 is SQIVND (reference sequence). V dropped 4 bases and J dropped 4; count of bases not matched to a gene: 8. CDR3 sequence: CASSTPGLESTGELFF. The CDR3 coding sequence is TGTGCCAGTAGTACCCCGGGACTAGAGTCCACCGGGGAGCTGTTTTTT.

This chain links TRBV21-1 with TRBJ2-7; the DNA was not compared with TRBD2, the D call given in the table. TRBV21-1 is given as a pseudogene. The CDR3 extends over 16 amino acids. This chain's CDR3 is CASGPSPTSGRVEQYF. CDR3 sequence (DNA): TGTGCCAGCGGGCCCTCTCCGACTAGCGGGAGGGTCGAGCAGTACTTC.

The V call is TRBV6-5, the J call TRBJ2-2; 10 bases agree with TRBD1. Unmatched junction bases numbered 8, after V lost 4 bases and J lost 6 bases. Germline V gene lookup returns CDR1 MNHEY and CDR2 SVGAGI. The CDR3 has 16 residues. This chain's CDR3 is CASSFTTGTGAGELFF. For the CDR3, the DNA is TGTGCCAGCAGTTTTACCACCGGGACAGGGGCCGGGGAGCTGTTTTTT.

This clone was observed once. The rearrangement joins TRBV27 to TRBJ2-5, with 10 bases lining up with TRBD1. The length of the CDR3 is 15 residues. The germline V gene encodes CDR1 MNHEY and CDR2 SMNVEV (reference sequence). V dropped 7 bases and J dropped 5; count of bases not matched to a gene: 10. CDR3 sequence reads: CASIAWGQGSETQYF. DNA of the CDR3: TGTGCCAGCATCGCATGGGGACAGGGGTCGGAGACCCAGTACTTC.

The chain's CDR3 is CASSLKPRISGRHDNEQFF. The DNA for the CDR3 is TGTGCCAGCAGCTTAAAACCCCGAATTAGCGGGAGGCACGACAATGAGCAGTTCTTC. The chain has TRBV7-3 and TRBJ2-1; 10 bases fit TRBD2. Trimming removed 1 base from V and 5 bases from J; junction bases left unmatched: 14. The CDR3 runs 19 residues. Germline V CDR1 and CDR2: SGHTA, FQGTGA. Looking up the rest from reference TRBV7-3 and TRBJ2-1 gives the full variable domain: GAGVSQTPSNKVTEKGKYVELRCDPISGHTALYWYRQSLGQGPEFLIYFQGTGAADDSGLPNDRFFAVRPEGSVSTLKIQRTERGDSAVYLCASSLKPRISGRHDNEQFFGPGTRLTVL.

The V call is TRBV20-1, the J call TRBJ2-7; D possibly corresponds to TRBD1 (6 bases). This CDR3 spans 11 amino acids. Germline CDR1 reads DFQATT; CDR2 reads SNEGSKA (reference sequence). V lost 5 bases and J 6 bases, leaving 11 bases between the germline ends. The CDR3 DNA reads TGCAGTGCTGGGGGACATCTCGAGCAGTACTTC. Protein: CSAGGHLEQYF.

This clone appeared a few times. Other DNA variants within this sample encode the same CDR3. The chain recombines TRBV30 with TRBJ2-5; tentative D call: TRBD2 (6 bases). Trimming cost V 3 bases and J 5 bases, with 16 bases left between them. The CDR3 loop spans 14 amino acids. The V gene's germline CDR1 is GTSNPN and CDR2 SVGIG (reference sequence). This chain's CDR3 is CAWSGRASVETQYF. CDR3 coding DNA: TGTGCCTGGAGCGGTCGGGCTAGCGTTGAGACCCAGTACTTC.

The rearrangement joins TRBV5-1 to TRBJ2-5; TRBD2 is a possible D gene (5 bases). Germline lookup yields CDR1 SGHRS and CDR2 YFSETQ. This CDR3 is built from 13 residues. Trimming removed 2 bases at V and 5 bases at J, with 10 bases between. The chain's CDR3 is CASSFSRGETQYF. As DNA, the CDR3 is TGCGCCAGCAGCTTCTCGAGAGGGGAGACCCAGTACTTC.

In DNA, the CDR3 is TGTGCCAGCAACCAATCCCCCGGACAGGGGAGACGGGAGCTGTTTTTT. It codes for CASNQSPGQGRRELFF. The rearrangement joins TRBV28 to TRBJ2-2, with 9 bases aligning to TRBD1. Germline values: CDR1 MDHEN, CDR2 SYDVKM. J lost 9 bases, V lost 7 bases, and 15 bases had no gene match. This CDR3 region has 16 residues.

This clone was recorded a few times. This chain links TRBV11-3 with TRBJ2-1; tentative D call: TRBD2 (5 bases). V gave up 0 bases and J gave up 7 bases, with 10 bases separating them. CDR1 SGHNT and CDR2 YENEEA come from the germline V gene. The CDR3 has 14 residues. CDR3 region: CASSLDRLANEQFF. CDR3 in DNA: TGTGCCAGCAGCTTAGATAGGCTAGCTAATGAGCAGTTCTTC.

The chain is built from TRBV9 and TRBJ2-7; the match to TRBD2 covers 9 bases. CDR3 length: 14 residues. Germline CDR1 and CDR2: SGDLS and YYNGEE. Losses at the gene ends were 4 bases for V and 0 bases for J; bases not matched to a gene: 2. This CDR3 is CASSRLADSYEQYF. In DNA, the CDR3 is TGTGCCAGCAGCCGACTAGCGGACTCCTACGAGCAGTACTTC.

This chain connects TRBV9 to TRBJ1-4; no reliable D call. CDR3 size: 15 residues. Germline loops: CDR1 SGDLS, CDR2 YYNGEE. The germline V and J ends were trimmed by 4 bases and 0 bases, with 10 bases remaining between them. DNA of the CDR3: TGTGCCAGCAGCACCGGGGTTTCAACTAATGAAAAACTGTTTTTT. The encoded protein is CASSTGVSTNEKLFF.

The chain combines TRBV7-9 with TRBJ2-7; 9 nucleotides align to TRBD2. Germline V CDR1 and CDR2: SEHNR, FQNEAQ (reference sequence). The CDR3 contains 14 residues. Germline trimming cut 3 bases from V and 5 bases from J; bases unmatched to any gene: 5. CDR3 sequence reads: CASSLRSGSNEQYF. The CDR3 DNA follows: TGTGCCAGCAGCTTGCGTAGCGGGAGTAACGAGCAGTACTTC. Together with reference TRBV7-9 and TRBJ2-7, the CDR3 gives the full variable domain: DTGVSQNPRHKITKRGQNVTFRCDPISEHNRLYWYRQTLGQGPEFLTYFQNEAQLEKSRLLSDRFSAERPKGSFSTLEIQRTEQGDSAMYLCASSLRSGSNEQYFGPGTRLTVT.

The V call is TRBV19, the J call TRBJ2-3; 10 bases line up with TRBD2. J was trimmed by 6 bases and V by 7 bases; bases with no gene match: 13. CDR1 LNHDA and CDR2 SQIVND come from the germline V gene (reference sequence). The CDR3 is 16 residues long. This chain's CDR3 is CASTSGPSGSSDTQYF. CDR3 coding DNA: TGTGCCAGTACTTCAGGGCCTAGCGGGAGTTCGGATACGCAGTATTTT.

The chain uses TRBV6-4 and TRBJ2-1; maybe TRBD2 (6 bases). The V and J ends lost 5 bases and 2 bases respectively, with 13 bases between them. The CDR3 has 15 amino acids. Germline assignment: CDR1 MRHNA and CDR2 SNTAGT. DNA of the CDR3: TGTGCCAGCAGTCCCTCCGGGGGAACCTACAATGAGCAGTTCTTC. Amino acids: CASSPSGGTYNEQFF.

The chain employs TRBV29-1 and TRBJ1-5; no definite D call. Germline CDR1 is SQVTM and CDR2 is ANQGSEA. This CDR3 comprises 13 residues. Trimming stripped 2 bases from V and 4 bases from J, with 9 bases between. For the CDR3, the DNA is TGCAGCGTTGAATGGGGAGTTAATCAGCCCCAGCATTTT. Translated: CSVEWGVNQPQHF.

In its sample, this clone was seen a few times. V is TRBV29-1 and J is TRBJ2-3; 8 nucleotides match TRBD1. The V gene end was trimmed by 4 bases and the J gene end by 3 bases; junction bases not matched to a gene: 6. The CDR3 contains 14 residues. The germline V gene has CDR1 SQVTM and CDR2 ANQGSEA. This CDR3 reads CSVVGQGRTDTQYF. The CDR3, as DNA: TGCAGCGTTGTTGGACAGGGTCGGACAGATACGCAGTATTTT.

This clone showed up just once. This chain links TRBV9 with TRBJ1-5; 8 bases map to TRBD1. Germline loops: CDR1 SGDLS, CDR2 YYNGEE. The CDR3 sequence is 14 residues long. The V gene end was trimmed by 4 bases and the J gene end by 4 bases; junction bases not matched to a gene: 4. The CDR3 coding sequence is TGTGCCAGCAGCAAAGGACAGGGAAATCAGCCCCAGCATTTT. Translated: CASSKGQGNQPQHF. Filled out from reference TRBV9 and TRBJ1-5, the complete variable domain reads DSGVTQTPKHLITATGQRVTLRCSPRSGDLSVYWYQQSLDQGLQFLIQYYNGEERAKGNILERFSAQQFPDLHSELNLSSLELGDSALYFCASSKGQGNQPQHFGDGTRLSIL.

V gene TRBV12-3 or TRBV12-4 combines with J gene TRBJ2-4, with a possible D match to TRBD1 (5 bases). The CDR3 runs to 13 residues. V was shortened by 4 bases and J by 7 bases, with 11 bases between the two germline ends. The CDR3 region has the DNA TGTGCCAGCAGTTATATCCCAGGGAACATTCAGTACTTC. Its protein is CASSYIPGNIQYF.